The text below deals with one T cell receptor beta chain. This record comes from a study of control samples from healthy donors and cancer patients. Looked up from germline, CDR1 is MGHDK and CDR2 is SYGVNS. V lost 2 bases and J 6 bases, leaving 6 bases between the germline ends. This CDR3 is built from 12 residues. The data were produced by immunoSEQ multiplex PCR, yet TCRdb's version contains in-frame clones alone and is incomplete. The table shows over 90,000 clones, with roughly nine tenths occurring only once. This chain joins TRBV25-1 and TRBJ2-3; D not certain. The source is a woman younger than 30 in good health. The sequencing input was blood. The CDR3 DNA follows: TGTGCCAGCAGTGAAAGGATGGATACGCAGTATTTT. The encoded protein is CASSERMDTQYF.